These T cell receptor beta chains were read from a single sample in a study of shared clonotypes between healthy human individuals. Libraries were prepared by immunoSEQ multiplex PCR; TCRdb keeps only in-frame clonotypes and omits some of them. The sample shows hundreds of thousands of clones, 92% of them seen only once. The material sequenced was naive CD8+ T cells sorted from blood. Every receptor here comes from a man aged 25 to 45 in good health. Each CDR3 is given with its conserved first and last residue. Each record gives: clone size, D gene, J gene, V gene, CDR3 protein, CDR3 DNA. The D gene is left open where the match is weak. Expanded clones get a size class; other rows say once, few or many, or leave the size out.

>-|TRBD2|TRBJ2-7|TRBV27
CASSPPEASGLYEQYF
TGTGCCAGCAGTCCCCCCGAGGCTAGCGGATTATACGAGCAGTACTTC
>-|-|TRBJ1-3|TRBV7-9
CASRAAKGGLVGDTIYF
TGTGCCAGCAGAGCCGCGAAGGGGGGGCTCGTTGGTGACACCATATATTTT
>-|-|TRBJ2-7|TRBV29-1
CSVERDSATYEQYF
TGCAGCGTTGAGCGTGATAGCGCAACCTACGAGCAGTACTTC
>-|-|TRBJ2-3|TRBV7-9
CASSPDSGPDTQYF
TGTGCCAGCAGCCCCGACAGCGGTCCAGATACGCAGTATTTT
>once|TRBD2|TRBJ2-1|TRBV29-1
CSVAGLEIHNEQFF
TGCAGCGTCGCGGGACTAGAAATACATAATGAGCAGTTCTTC
>-|-|TRBJ1-1|TRBV19
CAVERNTEAFF
TGTGCTGTTGAGAGGAACACTGAAGCTTTCTTT
>-|-|TRBJ2-7|TRBV5-1
CASSLQEGSRTYEQYF
TGCGCCAGCAGCTTGCAGGAAGGGAGTAGGACCTACGAGCAGTACTTC
>-|-|TRBJ2-7|TRBV29-1
CSAEQENYEQYF
TGCAGCGCGGAACAGGAGAACTACGAGCAGTACTTC
>-|-|TRBJ2-4|TRBV7-2
CASTTPGAGNIQYF
TGTGCCAGCACAACCCCGGGAGCGGGAAACATTCAGTACTTC
>-|-|TRBJ2-3|TRBV6-6
CASSWGVSTDTQYF
TGTGCCAGCAGCTGGGGGGTTAGCACAGATACGCAGTATTTT
>-|-|TRBJ2-1|TRBV7-9
CASSSRREMNNEQFF
TGTGCCAGCAGCTCGAGGAGGGAGATGAACAATGAGCAGTTCTTC
>-|TRBD2|TRBJ2-1|TRBV29-1
CSVEGATGLAQYNEQFF
TGCAGCGTTGAAGGGGCCACGGGACTAGCGCAATACAATGAGCAGTTCTTC
>-|TRBD2|TRBJ2-7|TRBV29-1
CSVGRGGYEQYF
TGCAGCGTTGGGCGGGGGGGTTACGAGCAGTACTTC
>-|-|TRBJ2-7|TRBV4-1
CASSPQGVPSYEQYF
TGCGCCAGCAGTCCACAGGGAGTCCCCTCCTACGAGCAGTACTTC
>-|TRBD2|TRBJ2-5|TRBV4-1
CASSQAVPLLAGDSETQYF
TGCGCCAGCAGCCAAGCCGTCCCCCTACTAGCGGGAGATTCAGAGACCCAGTACTTC
>-|-|TRBJ1-5|TRBV19
CASSIRYAQPQHF
TGTGCCAGTAGTATAAGGTACGCTCAGCCCCAGCATTTT
>once|-|TRBJ2-5|TRBV6-5
CASSIGFPPQETQYF
TGTGCCAGCAGTATAGGCTTTCCGCCCCAAGAGACCCAGTACTTC